This paragraph reports one T cell receptor beta chain. Its matching antigen is unknown. This sample is drawn from a study of radiotherapy plus CTLA-4 blockade in lung cancer. On the study more broadly: With 25% to 35% of patients having disease control, objective responses were seen in under 20%. Study results and caveats: The study found tumor-derived TCR clones expanded in blood after radiotherapy plus ipilimumab.

Sequencing was performed with immunoSEQ multiplex PCR; in TCRdb, only in-frame clones are kept and a portion is missing. The sample lists about 76,000 clones; roughly 79% were seen once. V lost 3 bases and J 7 bases, leaving 13 bases between the germline ends. This CDR3 region has 15 residues. Germline CDR1 reads SGHNT; CDR2 reads YENEEA. This receptor was obtained from a human donor with non-small cell lung cancer whose response to radiotherapy plus ipilimumab could not be evaluated. Some clones in this sample may be carry-over from other donors' samples. The input for sequencing was peripheral blood, taken from a patient treated with radiotherapy plus ipilimumab. The rearrangement links TRBV11-3 to TRBJ1-6; a possible D gene is TRBD1 (5 bases). CDR3 residues: CASSFDDSLNSPLHF. CDR3 DNA: TGTGCCAGCAGCTTTGATGACAGTCTAAATTCACCCCTCCACTTT.